The rows below give T cell receptor beta chains drawn from one sample of a study of T cell responses to AZD1222 COVID-19 vaccine. Clones were sequenced by immunoSEQ multiplex PCR, and TCRdb holds only the in-frame ones, with some missing. The sample yields around 89,000 clones, around 90% seen once. The source was peripheral blood, collected on day 0 of AZD1222 vaccination. Receptors originate from an adult in good health. The CDR3 runs from the conserved cysteine through the conserved F or W. The D gene is left open where the match is weak. Rows may omit the clone size; those that give it use once, few, many or a size class.

J: TRBJ1-2
V: TRBV7-6
size: .
D: .
DNA: TGTGCCAGCAGCTTAGGAGGGGAGTATGGCTACACCTTC
CDR3: CASSLGGEYGYTF

J: TRBJ2-1
V: TRBV7-2
size: .
D: TRBD2
DNA: TGTGCCAGCAGCTTAAGCGGGGGACCCTCGGGGCAGTTCTTC
CDR3: CASSLSGGPSGQFF

J: TRBJ2-3
V: TRBV3-1/TRBV3-2
size: .
D: TRBD2
DNA: TGTGCCAGCAGCTATACAGCGGGGGACACAGATACGCAGTATTTT
CDR3: CASSYTAGDTDTQYF

J: TRBJ1-2
V: TRBV5-1
size: once
D: TRBD1
DNA: TGCGCCAGCAGCCCGCAGGGGGGCTATGGCTACACCTTC
CDR3: CASSPQGGYGYTF

J: TRBJ2-7
V: TRBV5-1
size: .
D: .
DNA: TGCGCCAGCAGCTTGGGCCCGGGGGCCAGCTACGAGCAGTACTTC
CDR3: CASSLGPGASYEQYF

J: TRBJ2-7
V: TRBV7-8
size: .
D: .
DNA: TGTGCCAGCAGCGGGGGCCGCGACAGAGCCTACGAGCAGTACTTC
CDR3: CASSGGRDRAYEQYF

J: TRBJ2-1
V: TRBV3-1/TRBV3-2
size: .
D: TRBD2
DNA: TGTGCCAGCAGCCCGGGACTAGCGGCCTACAATGAGCAGTTCTTC
CDR3: CASSPGLAAYNEQFF

J: TRBJ2-2
V: TRBV7-2
size: .
D: .
DNA: TGTGCCAGCAGCTTAGGGGCGGCGGGGTACACCGGGGAGCTGTTTTTT
CDR3: CASSLGAAGYTGELFF

J: TRBJ2-1
V: TRBV5-1
size: .
D: .
DNA: TGCGCCACCTCCCGGGGACCTAGCTCCCCTACGCAGTTCTTC
CDR3: CATSRGPSSPTQFF

J: TRBJ2-1
V: TRBV11-3
size: .
D: TRBD1
DNA: TGTGCCAGCAGCTTAGATTATAATGTTGGACAGGAACCCAATGAGCAGTTCTTC
CDR3: CASSLDYNVGQEPNEQFF

J: TRBJ2-2
V: TRBV2
size: once
D: .
DNA: TGTGCCAGCAGTCCTGAGGCCGGGGAGCTGTTTTTT
CDR3: CASSPEAGELFF

J: TRBJ1-4
V: TRBV19
size: .
D: .
DNA: TGTGCCAGTAGTATAGGATCAGCGGCAACTAATGAAAAACTGTTTTTT
CDR3: CASSIGSAATNEKLFF

J: TRBJ2-2
V: TRBV7-3
size: few
D: .
DNA: TGTGCCAGCAGCATGGACACCAACACCGGGGAGCTGTTTTTT
CDR3: CASSMDTNTGELFF

J: TRBJ1-5
V: TRBV15
size: few
D: .
DNA: TGTGCCACCAGCAGAGACGACAGAAGAGGCAATCAGCCCCAGCATTTT
CDR3: CATSRDDRRGNQPQHF

J: TRBJ2-7
V: TRBV5-1
size: .
D: TRBD1
DNA: TGCGCCAGCAGCTTGGAGGGGACAGGCTTATACGAGCAGTACTTC
CDR3: CASSLEGTGLYEQYF

J: TRBJ2-7
V: TRBV19
size: .
D: .
DNA: TGTGCCAGTAGTCCCCAATTTATGGACAGTTACGAGCAGTACTTC
CDR3: CASSPQFMDSYEQYF

J: TRBJ1-5
V: TRBV7-2
size: .
D: .
DNA: TGTGCCAGCAGCTTTTATAGCAATCAGCCCCAGCATTTT
CDR3: CASSFYSNQPQHF

J: TRBJ1-2
V: TRBV5-6
size: .
D: .
DNA: TGTGCCAGCAGCTTTCAGTCCGTCTATGGCTACACCTTC
CDR3: CASSFQSVYGYTF

J: TRBJ2-1
V: TRBV7-2
size: .
D: .
DNA: TGTGCCAGCAGCCTCGCCGGGGGTCCTCGTAGCTCCTACAATGAGCAGTTCTTC
CDR3: CASSLAGGPRSSYNEQFF

J: TRBJ2-6
V: TRBV7-8
size: .
D: .
DNA: TGTGCCAGCAGCTTGGAACCTTCTGGGGCCAACGTCCTGACTTTC
CDR3: CASSLEPSGANVLTF

J: TRBJ1-3
V: TRBV18
size: .
D: .
DNA: TGTGCCAGCTTACCGGGAGGTGGAAACACCATATATTTT
CDR3: CASLPGGGNTIYF

J: TRBJ1-2
V: TRBV6-5
size: .
D: TRBD1
DNA: TGTGCCAGCAGCTGGGACAGGGACGCCTATGGCTACACCTTC
CDR3: CASSWDRDAYGYTF